The clone carrying this T cell receptor (beta chain) was seen at least ten times. Its target is unknown. TCRdb used MiXCR to reprocess the multiplex PCR reads, holding one entry per CDR3 protein. This sample yields several thousand distinct CDR3 sequences, of which 42% are seen a single time; roughly 15% belongs to the top ten. The sample belongs to a study of breast tumors, draining lymph nodes, adjacent tissues. Whole-study findings and limits: Compared with basal-like, luminal-like tumors shared significantly more repertoire with nontumor tissue. Tumors had less TCR diversity than lymph nodes, more than nontumor tissue.

The ends were cut back, 1 base at V and 0 bases at J, with 16 bases in the middle. CDR1 PRHDT and CDR2 FYEKMQ come from the germline V gene (reference sequence). The CDR3 has 18 residues. This TCR derives from a female donor with breast cancer. Some clones in this sample may be carry-over from other donors' samples. The chain links TRBV13 to TRBJ1-5; D is perhaps TRBD1 (5 bases). The specimen was tumor-adjacent breast tissue. CDR3 DNA: TGTGCCAGCAGCTTAGACCCGGACACCTCAAGTAGCAATCAGCCCCAGCATTTT. Its protein product is CASSLDPDTSSSNQPQHF.